One sample yielded the 8 T cell receptor beta chains listed below, sequenced in a study of high-grade serous ovarian cancer treatment subgroups. Assay: immunoSEQ multiplex PCR; the TCRdb copy retains only in-frame clones and omits some. The sample holds about 5,000 clones, around 79% seen once. The tumor samples were collected prior to definitive surgery or chemotherapy. The sequenced material came from tumor tissue. Source of these receptors: a human donor with high-grade serous ovarian cancer.

The chain has TRBV7-9 and TRBJ2-1; 11 bases line up with TRBD2. The CDR3 covers 16 residues. Trimming took 5 bases from V and 6 from J; bases not matched to a gene: 9. Germline V gene data show CDR1 as SEHNR and CDR2 as FQNEAQ (reference sequence). This CDR3 reads CASSPRLAGGPNEQFF. In DNA, the CDR3 is TGTGCCAGCAGCCCCCGTTTAGCGGGGGGGCCCAATGAGCAGTTCTTC.

This chain uses TRBV5-6 with TRBJ1-2; D is unresolved. This CDR3 region has 12 residues. CDR1 and CDR2 (germline): SGHDT, YYEEEE. The V and J ends lost 0 bases and 8 bases respectively, with 8 bases between them. The CDR3 DNA reads as TGTGCCAGCAGCTTGGGGTATCGGGGCTACACCTTC. Its translation: CASSLGYRGYTF.

The chain joins TRBV7-9 to TRBJ1-5; D gene ambiguous. CDR1 SEHNR and CDR2 FQNEAQ come from the germline V gene (reference sequence). The V and J ends lost 0 bases and 3 bases respectively, with 9 bases between them. The CDR3 spans 15 residues. For the CDR3, the DNA is TGTGCCAGCAGCTTAGCAGGGTCCGCCAATCAGCCCCAGCATTTT. Translated: CASSLAGSANQPQHF.

This sequence joins TRBV9 and TRBJ2-1; D unresolved. The CDR3 loop spans 13 amino acids. Deletions cut 0 bases from V and 9 bases from J, with 10 bases between. Germline assignment: CDR1 SGDLS and CDR2 YYNGEE. The CDR3 protein is CASSVGGSSEQFF. The CDR3 DNA reads as TGTGCCAGCAGCGTAGGTGGTAGCAGTGAGCAGTTCTTC. Drawing the rest from reference TRBV9 and TRBJ2-1, the complete variable domain is DSGVTQTPKHLITATGQRVTLRCSPRSGDLSVYWYQQSLDQGLQFLIQYYNGEERAKGNILERFSAQQFPDLHSELNLSSLELGDSALYFCASSVGGSSEQFFGPGTRLTVL.

J is TRBJ2-7 and V is TRBV18; 9 nucleotides match TRBD1. V trimming: 5 bases; J trimming: 0 bases; junction bases outside the gene matches: 5. This CDR3 is 15 amino acids long. Germline-derived CDR1 and CDR2 are KGHSH and LQKENI. The CDR3 bases are TGTGCCAGCTCATCGGGACAGGGTAGCTCCTACGAGCAGTACTTC. Translated, it gives CASSSGQGSSYEQYF. The full variable domain, in which reference TRBV18 and TRBJ2-7 provide the parts outside the CDR3, is NAGVMQNPRHLVRRRGQEARLRCSPMKGHSHVYWYRQLPEEGLKFMVYLQKENIIDESGMPKERFSAEFPKEGPSILRIQQVVRGDSAAYFCASSSGQGSSYEQYFGPGTRLTVT.

The chain combines TRBV6-6 with TRBJ1-5; no definite D call. V was cut by 5 bases and J by 5 bases, with 13 bases left in between. This CDR3 has 14 amino acids. In germline, CDR1 is MNHNY, CDR2 SVGAGI (reference sequence). Here the CDR3 reads CASSPAQVDQPQHF. The CDR3 nucleotides read TGTGCCAGCAGTCCCGCGCAGGTAGATCAGCCCCAGCATTTT.

The chain is built from TRBV28 and TRBJ2-3, with D perhaps TRBD2 (5 bases). Germline V gene sequence: CDR1 MDHEN, CDR2 SYDVKM. V lost 5 bases and J lost 1, with 10 bases in between. The CDR3 covers 14 residues. CDR3 protein: CASSPPGGTDTQYF. The DNA for the CDR3 is TGTGCCAGCAGTCCTCCCGGGGGCACAGATACGCAGTATTTT.

The chain links TRBV6-1 to TRBJ2-7; D is unresolved. CDR1 and CDR2 from the germline V gene are MNHNS and SASEGT. Between the trimmed V and J ends, which lost 3 bases and 1 base, there was a span of 10 bases. The CDR3 consists of 14 residues. CDR3 sequence reads: CASSDSAGSYEQYF. CDR3 DNA: TGTGCCAGCAGTGACTCGGCAGGTTCCTACGAGCAGTACTTC.